This is a list of T cell receptor beta chains from one sample in a study of T cell responses to AZD1222 COVID-19 vaccine. Data came from immunoSEQ multiplex PCR; TCRdb stores just in-frame clones and leaves some out. The profile shows about 72,000 clones, 87% of them singletons. The material was peripheral blood, obtained on day 0 of AZD1222 vaccination. The receptor source for this set is an adult in good health. The CDR3 runs from the conserved cysteine through the conserved F or W. D genes are given only for firm matches. Size values are once, few and many counts, or a class for expanded clones, and some rows have none.

D gene: TRBD1
J gene: TRBJ2-1
V gene: TRBV11-2
clone size: .
CDR3 protein: CASTQGDGNEQFF
CDR3 DNA: TGTGCCAGCACACAGGGGGACGGCAATGAGCAGTTCTTC

D gene: .
J gene: TRBJ2-7
V gene: TRBV6-1
clone size: .
CDR3 protein: CASSEMAAFEQYF
CDR3 DNA: TGTGCCAGCAGTGAAATGGCGGCCTTCGAGCAGTACTTC

D gene: TRBD1
J gene: TRBJ1-1
V gene: TRBV19
clone size: once
CDR3 protein: CASREDRGVSWNTEAFF
CDR3 DNA: TGTGCCAGTAGAGAGGACAGGGGTGTAAGTTGGAACACTGAAGCTTTCTTT

D gene: .
J gene: TRBJ1-1
V gene: TRBV12-3/TRBV12-4
clone size: .
CDR3 protein: CASRYGTEAFF
CDR3 DNA: TGTGCCAGCAGATACGGGACCGAAGCTTTCTTT

D gene: .
J gene: TRBJ1-2
V gene: TRBV28
clone size: .
CDR3 protein: CASSEPRGYTF
CDR3 DNA: TGTGCCAGCAGTGAGCCACGAGGCTACACCTTC

D gene: .
J gene: TRBJ1-1
V gene: TRBV28
clone size: once
CDR3 protein: CASSFYGQFNMNTEAFF
CDR3 DNA: TGTGCCAGCAGTTTTTATGGCCAGTTCAACATGAACACTGAAGCTTTCTTT

D gene: TRBD1
J gene: TRBJ1-5
V gene: TRBV7-8
clone size: .
CDR3 protein: CASSQTGVVQPQHF
CDR3 DNA: TGTGCCAGCAGCCAGACAGGGGTGGTTCAGCCCCAGCATTTT

D gene: TRBD1
J gene: TRBJ1-1
V gene: TRBV6-5
clone size: once
CDR3 protein: CASRPGQTNTEAFF
CDR3 DNA: TGTGCCAGCAGACCGGGACAGACGAACACTGAAGCTTTCTTT

D gene: TRBD1
J gene: TRBJ1-1
V gene: TRBV12-3/TRBV12-4
clone size: .
CDR3 protein: CASSKDRSHEAFF
CDR3 DNA: TGTGCCAGCAGTAAGGACAGGTCGCATGAAGCTTTCTTT

D gene: .
J gene: TRBJ1-6
V gene: TRBV7-9
clone size: .
CDR3 protein: CAINRGDSSYNSPLHF
CDR3 DNA: TGTGCCATAAACCGAGGCGACAGCTCCTATAATTCACCCCTCCACTTT

D gene: .
J gene: TRBJ2-5
V gene: TRBV7-9
clone size: .
CDR3 protein: CASSRGSQETQYF
CDR3 DNA: TGTGCCAGCAGCCGAGGGTCCCAAGAGACCCAGTACTTC

D gene: TRBD1
J gene: TRBJ1-4
V gene: TRBV30
clone size: .
CDR3 protein: CAWSALRQGVGEKLFF
CDR3 DNA: TGTGCCTGGAGTGCCTTACGACAGGGCGTGGGTGAAAAACTGTTTTTT

D gene: .
J gene: TRBJ1-1
V gene: TRBV9
clone size: .
CDR3 protein: CASSRYLEDNTEAFF
CDR3 DNA: TGTGCCAGCAGTCGATATTTGGAGGATAACACTGAAGCTTTCTTT

D gene: .
J gene: TRBJ1-1
V gene: TRBV27
clone size: .
CDR3 protein: CASSRTRDTEAFF
CDR3 DNA: TGTGCCAGCAGTCGGACCAGGGACACTGAAGCTTTCTTT

D gene: .
J gene: TRBJ1-2
V gene: TRBV19
clone size: .
CDR3 protein: CASSMKGHPRDGYTF
CDR3 DNA: TGTGCCAGTAGTATGAAGGGACATCCTAGGGATGGCTACACCTTC

D gene: .
J gene: TRBJ2-7
V gene: TRBV5-6
clone size: .
CDR3 protein: CASSLADLYYEQYF
CDR3 DNA: TGTGCCAGCAGCTTGGCTGACTTGTACTACGAGCAGTACTTC

D gene: TRBD1
J gene: TRBJ1-5
V gene: TRBV19
clone size: .
CDR3 protein: CASSGDRRNQPQHF
CDR3 DNA: TGTGCCAGTAGCGGGGACAGGCGGAATCAGCCCCAGCATTTT

D gene: TRBD1
J gene: TRBJ1-1
V gene: TRBV4-1
clone size: .
CDR3 protein: CASSHVLDRENTEAFF
CDR3 DNA: TGCGCCAGCAGCCATGTATTGGACAGGGAGAACACTGAAGCTTTCTTT

D gene: TRBD2
J gene: TRBJ2-1
V gene: TRBV7-2
clone size: .
CDR3 protein: CASSLETSSEQFF
CDR3 DNA: TGTGCCAGCAGCTTAGAGACTAGCAGTGAGCAGTTCTTC

D gene: .
J gene: TRBJ2-5
V gene: TRBV7-9
clone size: .
CDR3 protein: CASSLRRDNQETQYF
CDR3 DNA: TGTGCCAGCAGCCTCCGCCGGGACAACCAAGAGACCCAGTACTTC

D gene: TRBD1
J gene: TRBJ2-2
V gene: TRBV4-2
clone size: .
CDR3 protein: CASSQVGGTGDAGELFF
CDR3 DNA: TGTGCCAGCAGCCAAGTCGGTGGGACAGGGGACGCCGGGGAGCTGTTTTTT

D gene: .
J gene: TRBJ1-1
V gene: TRBV10-1
clone size: .
CDR3 protein: CASSEDSFTEAFF
CDR3 DNA: TGCGCCAGCAGTGAGGACAGTTTCACTGAAGCTTTCTTT

D gene: TRBD1
J gene: TRBJ1-2
V gene: TRBV4-2
clone size: once
CDR3 protein: CASSHVGQERDYTF
CDR3 DNA: TGTGCCAGCAGCCATGTTGGACAGGAACGGGACTACACCTTC

D gene: TRBD2
J gene: TRBJ2-2
V gene: TRBV5-1
clone size: .
CDR3 protein: CASSFVSPGGGGLLELNTGELFF
CDR3 DNA: TGCGCCAGCAGCTTCGTCTCCCCCGGTGGCGGGGGGTTACTTGAGTTGAACACCGGGGAGCTGTTTTTT

D gene: .
J gene: TRBJ1-6
V gene: TRBV5-4
clone size: .
CDR3 protein: CASSLVGSGLGESPLHF
CDR3 DNA: TGTGCCAGCAGCTTGGTTGGGAGCGGGCTAGGGGAATCACCCCTCCACTTT

D gene: .
J gene: TRBJ1-6
V gene: TRBV6-5
clone size: .
CDR3 protein: CASSYTLGGPLHF
CDR3 DNA: TGTGCCAGCAGTTACACCTTGGGTGGTCCCCTCCACTTT

D gene: .
J gene: TRBJ1-2
V gene: TRBV27
clone size: .
CDR3 protein: CASRDGGLYGYTF
CDR3 DNA: TGTGCCAGCAGGGACGGGGGGTTGTATGGCTACACCTTC

D gene: .
J gene: TRBJ1-5
V gene: TRBV12-3/TRBV12-4
clone size: few
CDR3 protein: CASSFGENQPQHF
CDR3 DNA: TGTGCCAGCAGTTTCGGAGAAAATCAGCCCCAGCATTTT

D gene: .
J gene: TRBJ1-5
V gene: TRBV6-1
clone size: once
CDR3 protein: CASSEALGRGQPQHF
CDR3 DNA: TGTGCCAGCAGTGAAGCGCTTGGCAGGGGTCAGCCCCAGCATTTT

D gene: .
J gene: TRBJ1-4
V gene: TRBV5-1
clone size: once
CDR3 protein: CASSPQVSGESLFF
CDR3 DNA: TGCGCCAGCAGCCCTCAGGTTTCGGGAGAAAGTCTGTTTTTT

D gene: TRBD2
J gene: TRBJ2-5
V gene: TRBV5-5
clone size: .
CDR3 protein: CASSLSSGGLKTQYF
CDR3 DNA: TGTGCCAGCAGCTTGAGTAGCGGGGGGCTAAAGACCCAGTACTTC

D gene: .
J gene: TRBJ1-1
V gene: TRBV6-6
clone size: once
CDR3 protein: CASSWQGRDTEAFF
CDR3 DNA: TGTGCCAGCAGTTGGCAGGGTCGGGACACTGAAGCTTTCTTT